The 2 T cell receptor beta chains given below trace back to one sample, sequenced in a study of T cell responses to AZD1222 COVID-19 vaccine. Only in-frame clones appear in the TCRdb table, and some are missing; sequencing was by immunoSEQ multiplex PCR. The repertoire holds about 92,000 clones, with roughly nine tenths as singletons. This specimen was peripheral blood, taken on day 0 of AZD1222 vaccination. These receptors came from an adult in good health.

The V call is TRBV10-2, the J call TRBJ1-5; D perhaps matches TRBD1 (5 bases). Germline V lookup: CDR1 WSHSY, CDR2 SAAADI. The V and J ends lost 6 bases and 2 bases respectively, with 8 bases between them. The CDR3 has 13 residues. CDR3 DNA sequence: TGCGCCAGCAGCCCGACAGGCAATCAGCCCCAGCATTTT. Translation: CASSPTGNQPQHF.

The V and J genes are TRBV27 and TRBJ2-7; 8 bases line up with TRBD1. Germline V gene data show CDR1 as MNHEY and CDR2 as SMNVEV (reference sequence). The V segment lost 0 bases and the J segment 0 bases; nucleotides outside the gene matches: 1. The CDR3 has 15 residues. CDR3 bases: TGTGCCAGCAGTTTATCAGGGACAGGCTCCTACGAGCAGTACTTC. Encoded protein: CASSLSGTGSYEQYF.